This T cell receptor beta chain emerged from a study of T cell repertoires in cytomegalovirus infection. The sample holds a few counts of this clonotype. What it binds is not known. The CDR3 loop spans 18 amino acids. Trimming cost V 1 base and J 0 bases; bases outside gene matches: 10. Germline V lookup: CDR1 LGHNA, CDR2 YNFKEQ. TCRdb independently ran MiXCR on the reads; one entry per CDR3 protein. The sample has 830,000 or so distinct CDR3 sequences, 30% to 35% seen once. The receptor was derived from a human donor in good health (CMV status not recorded). Some clones in this sample may be carry-over from other donors' samples. The starting material was cultured CD8+ T cells from PBMCs, obtained from culture after CMV antigen stimulation. The rearrangement links TRBV4-2 to TRBJ2-5; TRBD2 matches at 8 bases. CDR3 residues: CASSQAGGPRQYQETQYF. DNA for the CDR3: TGTGCCAGCAGCCAAGCGGGGGGGCCACGACAGTACCAAGAGACCCAGTACTTC.